This T cell receptor beta chain emerged from a study of blood T cell repertoires in COVID-19 (dated by TCRdb to the early 2020s). Broadly, across the study: The collaborator samples originated in the United States, Italy and Spain and spanned the acute and convalescent phases of COVID-19. Deeply sampled blood TCRbeta repertoires from subjects exposed to, actively infected with, or recovered from COVID-19 were included in the dataset. A freely available public database, intended as a resource for researchers studying the immune response to SARS-CoV-2, is where the repertoires were released. Where available, HLA class I and class II types were obtained from metadata supplied by the sample provider rather than from assay-based typing. Samples were obtained from the ongoing ImmuneRACE study (first 160 participants) and from about 1,300 subjects provided by 6 global collaborators. The prospective study material was composed of cDNA or gDNA derived from T cells, B-cell-depleted T cells, or PBMCs. Sample metadata almost always included a de-identified subject ID, COVID-19 status, age in years and sex. The paper's findings and limits, for the study overall: The quantity of clinical and demographic metadata differed by source and by participant and was supplied without curation.

Comments on this clone: Its antigen is not yet known. A junction boundary mismatches the germline segment, possibly from a read error.

TCRbeta CDR3 regions were amplified from genomic DNA using the immunoSEQ Assay, a bias-controlled multiplex PCR. Per the authors' processing: The number of nucleated cells in each sample was estimated by amplification of reference gene primers within the assay. To quantify the absolute abundance of each unique TCRbeta CDR3 rearrangement, sequence reads were collapsed and filtered. For each sample, productive Simpson clonality was calculated as the square root of Simpson's diversity index over productive rearrangements. As stored in TCRdb, this immuneACCESS dataset retains in-frame rearrangements with V and J assigned. A fraction of the clones does not appear; measured against another copy, unresolved V genes explain less than half of the discrepancy, and the remainder lacks a known reason. The DNA was the basis for D and trimming; V, J and clone size are from that table. For this sample there are some 330,000 clones; more than 85% appear just once. Clones ranked in the top ten supply approximately 17% of the sample.

Participants in the prospective study were aged about 18 to 95 years, lived in 24 United States geographic areas, and enrolled through a virtual design. In the prospective study, cohorts were assigned on the basis of participant-reported clinical history obtained from a screening survey and a study questionnaire. Recovered participants in ImmuneRACE Cohort 3 were defined by two consecutive negative NP/OP PCR tests, clearance by a healthcare professional, or resolution of symptoms. In the prospective study, whole blood, serum and a nasopharyngeal or oropharyngeal swab were collected from each participant by mobile phlebotomists. Prospective study participants could optionally give additional blood draws and questionnaires over an approximately two-month period. Prospective study blood samples were shipped either frozen or at room temperature before DNA extraction. The germline V gene (reference sequence) provides CDR1 SSHAT and CDR2 FNYEAQ. The CDR3, cysteine through phenylalanine, is 15 amino acids long. Just the 45-base CDR3 DNA is kept, in frame starting at base 1.

This sequence originates from a woman in her 30s who had recovered from COVID-19. The chain couples TRBV7-7 to TRBJ2-5; 8 middle bases align to TRBD1. The sample taken for sequencing was PBMCs or T cells enriched from blood (not recorded which). The CDR3 protein sequence reads: CASSPADRDQETQYF. Read as DNA, the sequence is TGTGCTAGCAGCCCAGCGGACAGGGACCAAGAGACCCAGTACTTC.